This TCR beta chain comes out of a study of sequential checkpoint blockade in melanoma. The CDR3 runs to 14 residues. Germline V gene lookup returns CDR1 MNHEY and CDR2 SMNVEV (reference sequence). V was shortened by 1 base and J by 7 bases, with 11 bases between the two germline ends. Sequencing was performed with immunoSEQ multiplex PCR; in TCRdb, only in-frame clones are kept and a portion is missing. The data show about 22,000 clones, approximately 80% seen once. Documented treatment: randomized to nivolumab then ipilimumab (arm A) or the reverse (arm B). Patients had received no earlier DNA-damaging chemotherapy. Live CD3+CD8+ CD19− CD56− cells were sorted from PBMCs.

The source was CD8+ T cells sorted from blood (inferred from file names), collected from a patient given nivolumab and ipilimumab in sequence. This TCR came from a human donor with melanoma. The rearrangement joins TRBV27 to TRBJ2-1; D might be TRBD1 (6 bases). CDR3: CASSLLPGVNEQFF. The CDR3 DNA is TGTGCCAGCAGTTTATTGCCAGGGGTAAATGAGCAGTTCTTC.